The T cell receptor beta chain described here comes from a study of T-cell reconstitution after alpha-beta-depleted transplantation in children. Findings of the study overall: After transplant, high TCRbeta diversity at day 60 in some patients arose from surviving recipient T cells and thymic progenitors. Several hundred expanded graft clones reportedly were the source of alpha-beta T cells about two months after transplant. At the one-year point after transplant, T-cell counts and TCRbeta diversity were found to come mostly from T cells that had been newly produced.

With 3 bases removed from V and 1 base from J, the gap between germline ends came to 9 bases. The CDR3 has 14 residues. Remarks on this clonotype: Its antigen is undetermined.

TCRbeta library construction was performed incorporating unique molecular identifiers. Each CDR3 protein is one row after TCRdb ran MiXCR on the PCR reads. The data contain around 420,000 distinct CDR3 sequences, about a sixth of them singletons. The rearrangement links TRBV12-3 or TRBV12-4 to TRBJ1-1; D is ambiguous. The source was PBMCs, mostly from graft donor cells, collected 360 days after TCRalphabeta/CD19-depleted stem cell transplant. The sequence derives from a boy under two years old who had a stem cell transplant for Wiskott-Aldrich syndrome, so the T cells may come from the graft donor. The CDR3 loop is CASSLRHPNTEAFF. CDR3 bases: TGTGCCAGCAGTTTGAGGCACCCGAACACTGAAGCTTTCTTT.